One and the same sample provided the 9 T cell receptor beta chains below, sequenced in a study of T cell clonality in common variable immunodeficiency. The table came from immunoSEQ multiplex PCR; TCRdb's copy has only in-frame clones and leaves some out. The table lists approximately 81,000 clones, with no singletons. The sequencing input was peripheral blood mononuclear cells. The receptor set was obtained from a person aged 18 to 75 in good health.

The sample holds many counts of this clone. The CDR3 extends 3 residues past the end of the read, so its final part is completed from the germline J gene. J is TRBJ2-7 and V is TRBV3-1 (or the pseudogene TRBV3-2); D possibly corresponds to TRBD1 (6 bases). The CDR3 sequence is 14 residues long. Germline V gene data show CDR1 as LGHDT and CDR2 as YNNKEL (reference sequence). V shed 0 bases and J shed 6 bases, with 12 bases lying between them. The CDR3 reads CASSQERGMGEQYF. CDR3 DNA (partial): TGTGCCAGCAGCCAAGAGAGGGGGATGGGCGAG.

This clone was counted many times. The CDR3 is cut off 3 residues early in the read; its end comes from the germline J gene. This rearrangement joins TRBV12-3 or TRBV12-4 to TRBJ2-3, with 12 nucleotides matching TRBD2. CDR3 size: 16 residues. V dropped 4 bases and J dropped 2; count of bases not matched to a gene: 4. CDR3: CASSSRTSGITDTQYF. The sequenced part of the CDR3 DNA is TGTGCCAGCAGTTCGCGGACTAGCGGGATCACAGATACG.

The sequenced part of the CDR3 DNA is TGTGCCAGCAGCTTGCGGGGGGGGAGGTCAGAGACC. Translation: CASSLRGGRSET. The full-length CDR3 reads as CASSLRGGRSETQYF. This chain joins TRBV7-6 and TRBJ2-5; 9 nucleotides agree with TRBD2. Read data end 3 residues before the CDR3 end; the end is taken from the germline J gene. The CDR3 contains 15 residues. Germline V gives CDR1 SGHVS, CDR2 FNYEAQ. With 3 bases clipped from V and 4 bases from J, the junction kept 6 bases outside the gene matches.

This clone occurred many times. Read coverage stops 3 residues before the CDR3 terminus; the germline J gene supplies the remainder. V is TRBV19 and J is TRBJ2-2; 11 bases map to TRBD1. Unmatched junction bases numbered 11, after V lost 5 bases and J lost 6 bases. CDR1 LNHDA and CDR2 SQIVND come from the germline V gene (reference sequence). This CDR3 spans 17 amino acids. The CDR3 sequence: CASSPGQGASGAGELFF. The sequenced part of the CDR3 DNA is TGTGCCAGTAGTCCCGGACAGGGGGCAAGTGGTGCCGGGGAG.

This clone was counted at least ten times. The read finishes 3 residues shy of the CDR3 end, and the germline J gene is used to complete it. This rearrangement joins TRBV9 to TRBJ2-3, with 8 nucleotides matching TRBD2. The CDR3 has 16 residues. The V gene end was trimmed by 0 bases and the J gene end by 0 bases; junction bases not matched to a gene: 3. CDR1 SGDLS and CDR2 YYNGEE come from the germline V gene. The chain's CDR3 is CASSVGSSGSTDTQYF. The DNA read from the CDR3 is TGTGCCAGCAGCGTAGGCTCTAGCGGGAGCACAGATACG.

This clone was recorded a few times. At one end the junction does not follow the germline gene, possibly because of a read error. With the read ending 3 residues before the CDR3 end, the germline J gene is used to fill in that end. The chain links TRBV7-7 to TRBJ2-1; 10 bases align to TRBD2. CDR1 is SSHAT, CDR2 FNYEAQ, per germline (reference sequence). The CDR3 sequence is 14 residues long. The CDR3 sequence is CASSPSGRGNEQFF. The CDR3 bases that were read are TGTGCTAGCAGCCCTAGCGGGAGAGGGAATGAG.

This clone was picked up many times. The sequence runs out 3 residues before the end of the CDR3; the remainder is reconstructed from the germline J gene. This chain connects TRBV18 to TRBJ1-1; 8 nucleotides align to TRBD1. The V gene's germline CDR1 is KGHSH and CDR2 LQKENI. The CDR3 has 16 amino acids. The ends lost 6 bases at V and 1 base at J; junction bases unmatched: 10. CDR3 region: CASSPGGTGSNTEAFF. CDR3 DNA, as far as it was read: TGTGCCAGCTCGCCGGGAGGGACAGGATCGAACACTGAA.

This clone has ten or more counts. The read ends 3 residues early relative to the CDR3; the germline J gene fills the gap. The chain links TRBV20-1 to TRBJ2-1; perhaps TRBD1 as D (5 bases). The CDR3 extends over 11 amino acids. Germline CDR1 is DFQATT and CDR2 is SNEGSKA (reference sequence). Trimming removed 3 bases at V and 7 bases at J, with 7 bases between. CDR3 region: CSASGQNEQFF. Incomplete CDR3 DNA: TGCAGTGCTAGCGGACAAAATGAG.

Ten or more counts support this clone. The CDR3 end lies 3 residues beyond the end of the read and is filled in from the germline J gene. The V and J genes are TRBV9 and TRBJ2-2; 12 nucleotides agree with TRBD2. V dropped 3 bases and J dropped 5; count of bases not matched to a gene: 2. CDR1 SGDLS and CDR2 YYNGEE come from the germline V gene. CDR3 length equals 15 residues. Partial CDR3 DNA: TGTGCCAGCAGCGCTAGCGGGAGGGGTACCGGGGAG. Translating it yields CASSASGRGTGE. The full CDR3 protein is CASSASGRGTGELFF. The full variable domain, its missing parts supplied by reference TRBV9 and TRBJ2-2, is DSGVTQTPKHLITATGQRVTLRCSPRSGDLSVYWYQQSLDQGLQFLIQYYNGEERAKGNILERFSAQQFPDLHSELNLSSLELGDSALYFCASSASGRGTGELFFGEGSRLTVL.